These 32 T cell receptor beta chains share one sample of origin, sequenced in a study of T cell repertoires in cytomegalovirus infection. TCRdb re-called the reads with MiXCR, one entry per CDR3 protein. The sample contains 740,000 or so distinct CDR3 sequences, roughly a third of which appear only once. Sequences were obtained from PBMCs. These receptors originate from a human donor in good health (CMV status not recorded). Some clones in this sample may be carry-over from other donors' samples.

This clonotype was observed once. The chain links TRBV19 to TRBJ2-1; D is perhaps TRBD2 (6 bases). Germline values: CDR1 LNHDA, CDR2 SQIVND (reference sequence). V was clipped by 3 bases and J by 4 bases, with 10 bases between them. The CDR3 loop spans 14 amino acids. The CDR3 nucleotides read TGTGCCAGTAGTATGTGGGGGGAATACAATGAGCAGTTCTTC. This codes for CASSMWGEYNEQFF.

This clonotype was counted between two and nine times. This chain joins TRBV19 and TRBJ1-5, with D unresolved. Germline CDR1 is LNHDA and CDR2 is SQIVND (reference sequence). The CDR3 length is 14 residues. Trimming shortened V by 6 bases and J by 3 bases, and 12 bases separated the two germline ends. The CDR3 region has the DNA TGTGCCAGTAGGATACGGACGGTCAATCAGCCCCAGCATTTT. Translating gives CASRIRTVNQPQHF.

This chain joins TRBV5-1 and TRBJ2-7, with 14 positions matching TRBD2. Germline CDR1 and CDR2: SGHRS and YFSETQ. V lost 4 bases to trimming and J lost 3 bases; unmatched junction nucleotides: 6. This CDR3 has 16 residues. CDR3 sequence (DNA): TGCGCCAGCAGCCAGGGGACTAGCGGGAGCGTCTACGAGCAGTACTTC. This sequence encodes CASSQGTSGSVYEQYF.

There are many counts of this clonotype. The V call is TRBV7-2, the J call TRBJ1-2; 8 bases fit TRBD1. The junction had 10 bases not matched to a gene; V was cut back by 7 bases and J by 6 bases. Per the germline V gene, CDR1 is SGHTA and CDR2 is FQGNSA. The CDR3 runs to 14 residues. The CDR3 sequence is CASNIRQGQNGYTF. DNA for the CDR3: TGTGCCAGCAACATACGACAGGGGCAGAATGGCTACACCTTC.

The rearrangement uses TRBV18 and TRBJ2-7; 9 nucleotides agree with TRBD1. The CDR3 extends over 15 amino acids. J lost 5 bases, V lost 6 bases, and 11 bases had no gene match. CDR1 is KGHSH, CDR2 LQKENI, per germline. The CDR3 loop is CASSPLGQGGNEQYF. CDR3 in DNA: TGTGCCAGCTCCCCGCTGGGACAGGGTGGGAACGAGCAGTACTTC.

Many counts were recorded for this clonotype. The rearrangement uses TRBV12-3 or TRBV12-4 and TRBJ2-4; perhaps TRBD2 as D (5 bases). The germline V and J ends were trimmed by 6 bases and 8 bases, with 17 bases remaining between them. The CDR3 is 14 amino acids. CDR3 protein: CASSHRGSVDIQYF. CDR3 DNA: TGTGCCAGCAGCCATCGGGGTTCGGTAGACATTCAGTACTTC.

This clonotype came up a few times. This rearrangement joins TRBV10-3 to TRBJ2-2, with D tentatively TRBD1 (6 bases). Germline V gene sequence: CDR1 ENHRY, CDR2 SYGVKD. V lost 0 bases to trimming and J lost 5 bases, with 16 bases between them. The CDR3 runs to 17 residues. The CDR3 sequence is CAISESPGRGRTGELFF. In DNA, the CDR3 is TGTGCCATCAGTGAGTCCCCCGGCAGGGGCCGAACCGGGGAGCTGTTTTTT.

Points on this clonotype: A much larger clonotype is one base distant, so this may be a read error. The rearrangement joins TRBV12-3 or TRBV12-4 to TRBJ1-1; D unresolved. The length of the CDR3 is 11 residues. The CDR3 region has the DNA TGTGCCAGGAGTTTGGCAGTCGGAGCTTTCTTT. It encodes CARSLAVGAFF.

The chain joins TRBV11-2 to TRBJ2-1; tentative D call: TRBD2 (6 bases). Trimming pared 3 bases from V and 2 bases from J, leaving 14 bases between. Germline lookup yields CDR1 SGHAT and CDR2 FQNNGV. This CDR3 comprises 16 residues. CDR3 residues: CASSFRRDNAYNEQFF. In nucleotides, the CDR3 is TGTGCCAGCAGCTTTAGGCGGGATAACGCCTACAATGAGCAGTTCTTC.

CDR3: CASRVGDGANNEKLFF. The CDR3 DNA is TGTGCCAGCAGAGTGGGAGACGGGGCGAATAATGAAAAACTGTTTTTT. This chain connects TRBV12-3 or TRBV12-4 to TRBJ1-4; a possible D gene is TRBD1 (5 bases). The CDR3 extends over 16 amino acids. The ends were cut back, 6 bases at V and 4 bases at J, with 18 bases in the middle.

Regarding this clonotype: A much larger clone sits a single nucleotide away, making a read error possible. The rearrangement joins TRBV14 to TRBJ2-1, with 10 positions matching TRBD2. The CDR3 loop spans 15 amino acids. Germline CDR1 reads SGHDN; CDR2 reads FVKESK. CDR3: CPSSQKGTSEHEQFF. The CDR3 DNA follows: TGTCCCAGCAGCCAAAAAGGGACTAGCGAACATGAGCAGTTCTTC. Drawing the rest from reference TRBV14 and TRBJ2-1, the complete variable domain is EAGVTQFPSHSVIEKGQTVTLRCDPISGHDNLYWYRRVMGKEIKFLLHFVKESKQDESGMPNNRFLAERTGGTYSTLKVQPAELEDSGVYFCPSSQKGTSEHEQFFGPGTRLTVL.

A few counts support this clonotype. The rearrangement links TRBV7-8 to TRBJ2-7, with 10 bases matching TRBD2. V gave up 0 bases and J gave up 6 bases; unmatched junction bases: 8. This CDR3 contains 16 residues. Germline CDR1 and CDR2: SGHVS and FQNEAQ. The CDR3 nucleotides are TGTGCCAGCAGCTTAGCGCTAGCGGGAGCCCCAGGCGAGCAGTACTTC. Translation: CASSLALAGAPGEQYF.

On this clonotype itself: A read error may account for a junction end that differs from germline. The gene calls are TRBV4-2 and TRBJ2-1; the match to TRBD2 covers 7 bases. This CDR3 region has 14 residues. CDR1 and CDR2 (germline): LGHNA, YNFKEQ. CDR3 region: CASTLAGSYHEQFF. CDR3 DNA sequence: TGTGCCAGCACATTAGCGGGCTCCTACCATGAGCAGTTCTTC.

The chain recombines TRBV20-1 with TRBJ2-7, with TRBD2 identical over 11 bases. The germline V gene has CDR1 DFQATT and CDR2 SNEGSKA (reference sequence). This CDR3 comprises 15 residues. J lost 1 base, V lost 4 bases, and 6 bases had no gene match. The CDR3 nucleotides are TGCAGTGCTACGCAGGGACTAGCGGATTCCTACGAGCAGTACTTC. Its translation is CSATQGLADSYEQYF.

This clonotype was observed a single time. The chain links TRBV6-2 or TRBV6-3 to TRBJ1-1; no reliable D call. Germline V gene lookup returns CDR1 MNHEY and CDR2 SVGEGT. V lost 6 bases, J lost 8 bases, and 13 bases lay in between. The CDR3 is 12 residues long. Here the CDR3 DNA reads TGTGCCAGCAGCCAAGCTGGACTAGAAGCTTTCTTT. Protein: CASSQAGLEAFF.

The J gene is TRBJ1-1, the V gene TRBV28; 7 bases agree with TRBD1. The V and J ends lost 7 bases and 0 bases, in that order; junction bases with no gene match: 5. Looked up from germline, CDR1 is MDHEN and CDR2 is SYDVKM. CDR3 size: 14 residues. The CDR3 bases are TGTGCCAGCAAAGTCGGGACAGTGAACACTGAAGCTTTCTTT. It yields the protein CASKVGTVNTEAFF.

This sequence joins TRBV13 and TRBJ2-6; D gene ambiguous. Germline V gene data show CDR1 as PRHDT and CDR2 as FYEKMQ (reference sequence). V lost 3 bases and J 0 bases, leaving 24 bases between the germline ends. This CDR3 comprises 21 residues. Here the CDR3 DNA reads TGTGCCAGCAGCTTCCGACCCCCCGGGCCTCTATCTTCCTCTGGGGCCAACGTCCTGACTTTC. Its protein is CASSFRPPGPLSSSGANVLTF.

The chain links TRBV7-9 to TRBJ2-7; D possibly corresponds to TRBD1 (6 bases). Germline V gene sequence: CDR1 SEHNR, CDR2 FQNEAQ (reference sequence). Trimming pared 7 bases from V and 3 bases from J, leaving 13 bases between. This CDR3 has 13 amino acids. The CDR3 DNA reads TGTGCCAGCACCCTCGGACAGTACTACGAGCAGTACTTC. Encoded protein: CASTLGQYYEQYF.

Written as DNA, the CDR3 is TGCAGCGTTGAATCCACCGGGACAGTAGCAGATACGCAGTATTTT. It codes for CSVESTGTVADTQYF. The chain uses TRBV29-1 and TRBJ2-3; TRBD1 agrees at 7 bases. J lost 4 bases, V lost 2 bases, and 9 bases had no gene match. This CDR3 is built from 15 residues. Germline V CDR1 and CDR2: SQVTM, ANQGSEA.

This clonotype was counted a few times. The genes are TRBV7-9 and TRBJ1-1; D gene unclear. The CDR3 loop spans 14 amino acids. Germline CDR1 is SEHNR and CDR2 is FQNEAQ (reference sequence). V was shortened by 2 bases and J by 1 base, with 8 bases between the two germline ends. DNA for the CDR3: TGTGCCAGCAGCTTATCCCAGGAGAACACTGAAGCTTTCTTT. It codes for CASSLSQENTEAFF.

V is TRBV28 and J is TRBJ2-7; possible D gene TRBD2, 5 bases. This CDR3 is built from 16 residues. V shed 7 bases and J shed 3 bases, with 22 bases lying between them. Germline CDR1 reads MDHEN; CDR2 reads SYDVKM. CDR3 protein: CASTDSGLALGYEQYF. The CDR3, as DNA: TGTGCCAGCACCGACTCCGGTCTAGCACTTGGCTACGAGCAGTACTTC.

The CDR3, as DNA: TGCAGTGCTAGAGATCTACCTACCTACGAGCAGTACTTC. This gives the protein CSARDLPTYEQYF. The gene calls are TRBV20-1 and TRBJ2-7; D remains ambiguous. V lost 0 bases to trimming and J lost 2 bases, with 8 bases between them. This CDR3 has 13 amino acids. CDR1 DFQATT and CDR2 SNEGSKA come from the germline V gene (reference sequence).

The rearrangement links TRBV28 to TRBJ2-2; D may be TRBD1 (5 bases). Germline CDR1 and CDR2: MDHEN and SYDVKM. V was pared by 7 bases and J by 3 bases, with 9 bases between. This CDR3 region has 13 residues. This CDR3 reads CASIQQDTGELFF. CDR3 nucleotides: TGTGCCAGCATCCAACAGGACACCGGGGAGCTGTTTTTT.

The chain couples TRBV4-2 to TRBJ2-5, with 11 bases aligning to TRBD2. Germline lookup yields CDR1 LGHNA and CDR2 YNFKEQ. The CDR3 runs to 16 residues. The V segment lost 0 bases and the J segment 7 bases; nucleotides outside the gene matches: 7. CDR3 sequence: CASSQETSGGGATQYF. CDR3 sequence (DNA): TGTGCCAGCAGCCAAGAAACTAGCGGGGGAGGGGCGACCCAGTACTTC.

The rearrangement joins TRBV28 to TRBJ2-3; 8 bases match TRBD1. This CDR3 spans 15 amino acids. The J segment lost 3 bases and the V segment lost 4 bases, leaving 6 bases of the junction unmatched. In germline, CDR1 is MDHEN, CDR2 SYDVKM. This CDR3 is CASSSGQGWTDTQYF. The DNA for the CDR3 is TGTGCCAGCAGTTCCGGACAGGGTTGGACAGATACGCAGTATTTT. The full variable domain, in which reference TRBV28 and TRBJ2-3 provide the parts outside the CDR3, is DVKVTQSSRYLVKRTGEKVFLECVQDMDHENMFWYRQDPGLGLRLIYFSYDVKMKEKGDIPEGYSVSREKKERFSLILESASTNQTSMYLCASSSGQGWTDTQYFGPGTRLTVL.

The sample holds a few counts of this clonotype. The J gene is TRBJ1-1, the V gene TRBV24-1, with D hard to call. CDR1 and CDR2 from the germline V gene are KGHDR and SFDVKD. This CDR3 spans 13 amino acids. With 6 bases removed from V and 0 bases from J, the gap between germline ends came to 7 bases. CDR3 protein: CATSSGMNTEAFF. The CDR3, as DNA: TGTGCCACCAGTAGCGGTATGAACACTGAAGCTTTCTTT.

Only a few counts were recorded for this clonotype. The chain is built from TRBV9 and TRBJ2-3; D gene uncertain. V dropped 1 base and J dropped 1 base, with 16 bases sitting between them. The CDR3 totals 17 residues. Looked up from germline, CDR1 is SGDLS and CDR2 is YYNGEE. Here the CDR3 reads CASSVSSQLGRTDTQYF. The CDR3 coding sequence is TGTGCCAGCAGCGTAAGTTCACAACTGGGTCGCACAGATACGCAGTATTTT.

About this clonotype: This may arise from a read error, as a much more abundant clone is one base away. This chain connects TRBV7-8 to TRBJ2-1, with D perhaps TRBD2 (6 bases). V was trimmed by 5 bases and J by 5 bases, leaving 22 bases between them. The CDR3 consists of 17 residues. Per germline, CDR1 SGHVS and CDR2 FQNEAQ. CDR3 DNA sequence: TGTGCCAGCAGCCGACATCTTGACAAGGGAGGCCACAATGAGCAGTTCTTC. This translates into CASSRHLDKGGHNEQFF.

V usage is TRBV10-2 and J usage is TRBJ2-3; D remains unclear. The CDR3 runs to 11 residues. The V gene lost 7 bases and the J gene lost 4 bases, with 6 bases spanning the gap. Germline V gene lookup returns CDR1 WSHSY and CDR2 SAAADI. The CDR3 region is CASNGPDTQYF. CDR3 coding DNA: TGCGCCAGCAATGGGCCAGATACGCAGTATTTT.

CDR3: CASSRGVGGAYEQYF. The DNA for the CDR3 is TGTGCCAGCAGCCGTGGTGTGGGTGGGGCCTACGAGCAGTACTTC. The chain carries TRBV12-3 or TRBV12-4 and TRBJ2-7, with D unresolved. The germline V and J ends were trimmed by 6 bases and 2 bases, with 17 bases remaining between them. The CDR3 covers 15 residues.

This clonotype was counted many times. The chain employs TRBV7-6 and TRBJ1-5, with D possibly being TRBD1 (5 bases). Germline CDR1 and CDR2: SGHVS and FNYEAQ. The V gene lost 5 bases and the J gene lost 5 bases, with 16 bases spanning the gap. The CDR3 runs 15 residues. The CDR3 region has the DNA TGTGCCAGCAGCCAAGGCCCCCAGGGCGATCAGCCCCAGCATTTT. This gives the protein CASSQGPQGDQPQHF.

This chain joins TRBV6-1 and TRBJ1-1, with D unclear. The CDR3 is 16 amino acids. The ends were cut back, 0 bases at V and 0 bases at J, with 11 bases in the middle. Germline CDR1 MNHNS, CDR2 SASEGT. The CDR3 DNA reads as TGTGCCAGCAGTGAAGCTTGGGGATCAGTGAACACTGAAGCTTTCTTT. Translating it yields CASSEAWGSVNTEAFF.